The entry that follows covers one T cell receptor beta chain sequence. This sample is part of a study of blood T cell repertoires in COVID-19. Study-wide context: The origin of the acute and convalescent COVID-19 samples was the United States, Italy and Spain. From T cells, B-cell-depleted T cells, or PBMCs came the material, which was cDNA or gDNA.

Per the authors' pipeline: Amplified reference gene primers provided the basis for estimating nucleated cell counts. Only in-frame clones appear in the TCRdb table, and some are missing; sequencing was by immunoSEQ multiplex PCR. V and J calls and clone size are copied from that table; D and trimming were computed from the DNA. The repertoire holds under 200,000 clones, with more than 80% as singletons. Germline CDR1 and CDR2: MNHEY and SMNVEV (reference sequence). V lost 10 bases to trimming and J lost 3 bases; unmatched junction nucleotides: 13. The CDR3 runs to 15 residues. The chain joins TRBV27 to TRBJ2-5; 8 nucleotides match TRBD1. The sequenced sample consisted of peripheral blood. The receptor was isolated from a man in his forties or fifties with acute or convalescent COVID-19. CDR3 DNA: TGTGCCACCTCCCCCGGACAGGGATTAGAAGAGACCCAGTACTTC. Its translation is CATSPGQGLEETQYF.